The present TCR beta chain was sequenced within a study of T-cell memory formation after mild COVID-19. Study overall: Largely donor-specific sequence clusters came from a couple of donors. Regarding the study as a whole: There were some responding clones in pre-infection memory, which suggested that cross-reactive memory had joined.

V shed 1 base and J shed 1 base, with 28 bases lying between them. The V gene's germline CDR1 is SGHAT and CDR2 FQNNGV. This CDR3 has 21 amino acids. TCRdb ran MiXCR on the 5' RACE reads and lists one entry per CDR3 protein. This sample yields approximately 400,000 distinct CDR3 sequences, of which 20% to 30% are seen a single time; 7.5% to 10% belongs to the top ten. This clonotype has a handful of counts. Its cognate antigen is unknown. This TCR derives from an adult woman who had mild COVID-19 (a few samples of this study predate the infection). Cell type and time point are not known. Sequencing was performed on PBMCs or a T cell subset sorted from them (not recorded which). The chain carries TRBV11-2 and TRBJ1-2; D is perhaps TRBD1 (5 bases). The CDR3 reads CASSLVREFFRDGHRNYGYTF. As DNA, the CDR3 is TGTGCCAGCAGCTTAGTCAGGGAGTTTTTCCGGGACGGACACCGTAACTATGGCTACACCTTC.